The 12 T cell receptor beta chains presented below share a single source sample, sequenced in a study of T cell repertoires in cytomegalovirus infection. Each CDR3 protein is one row after TCRdb ran MiXCR on the reads. The table lists about 35,000 distinct CDR3 sequences, roughly half of them singletons. The antigens for these receptors are not known. Sequences were derived from CD8+ T cells from cultured PBMCs, sampled from culture after CMV antigen stimulation. These receptors were obtained from a human donor in good health (CMV status not recorded). Some clones in this sample may be carry-over from other donors' samples.

V usage is TRBV14 and J usage is TRBJ2-2; D is perhaps TRBD2 (6 bases). Trimming removed 3 bases from V and 7 bases from J, with 9 bases in between. Germline V gives CDR1 SGHDN, CDR2 FVKESK. This CDR3 has 13 amino acids. CDR3 DNA: TGTGCCAGCAGCCACCGAGCGGGCGGGGAGCTGTTTTTT. Residues: CASSHRAGGELFF.

This chain connects TRBV28 to TRBJ2-7, with D possibly TRBD2 on 6 matching bases. Trimming stripped 5 bases from V and 0 bases from J, with 14 bases between. Germline V gene data show CDR1 as MDHEN and CDR2 as SYDVKM. The CDR3 totals 15 residues. CDR3 region: CASSPRVADSYEQYF. In DNA form, the CDR3 reads TGTGCCAGCAGTCCCCGGGTAGCGGACTCCTACGAGCAGTACTTC.

J is TRBJ1-6 and V is TRBV28; unclear D gene. The CDR3 spans 18 residues. Looked up from germline, CDR1 is MDHEN and CDR2 is SYDVKM. V gave up 5 bases and J gave up 0 bases, with 17 bases separating them. CDR3 sequence: CASSPPGRASSYNSPLHF. CDR3 nucleotide sequence: TGTGCCAGCAGTCCCCCCGGGAGGGCAAGCTCCTATAATTCACCCCTCCACTTT.

In nucleotides, the CDR3 is TGTGCCAGCAGTTACGATACGTCGAGGGACACAGATACGCAGTATTTT. It is translated as CASSYDTSRDTDTQYF. The V gene is TRBV6-5, the J gene TRBJ2-3; tentative D call: TRBD2 (5 bases). V lost 2 bases, J lost 2 bases, and 14 bases lay in between. Germline V gene sequence: CDR1 MNHEY, CDR2 SVGAGI. CDR3 size: 16 residues.

The CDR3 reads CSAGRDRKTGELFF. In DNA form, the CDR3 reads TGCAGTGCTGGGAGGGACAGGAAGACCGGGGAGCTGTTTTTT. This chain links TRBV20-1 with TRBJ2-2; TRBD1 might be the D (8 bases). The CDR3 contains 14 residues. V gave up 5 bases and J gave up 5 bases, with 15 bases separating them. Germline CDR1 DFQATT, CDR2 SNEGSKA (reference sequence).

V gene TRBV11-2 combines with J gene TRBJ1-1, with 11 bases aligning to TRBD1. The CDR3 consists of 15 residues. The germline CDR1 and CDR2 sequences are SGHAT and FQNNGV. Trimming at V came to 5 bases and at J to 2 bases, leaving 4 bases not matched to a gene. The CDR3 region is CASSKGQGGNTEAFF. CDR3 in DNA: TGTGCCAGCAGCAAGGGACAGGGGGGAAACACTGAAGCTTTCTTT.

The sample holds a few counts of this clonotype. The chain is built from TRBV7-6 and TRBJ2-3; 15 bases align to TRBD2. The germline gives CDR1 SGHVS, CDR2 FNYEAQ. J gave up 0 bases and V 5 bases, and 6 bases lay outside the gene matches. The CDR3 totals 18 residues. CDR3: CASSDGTSGRLSTDTQYF. CDR3 nucleotides: TGTGCCAGCAGCGACGGGACTAGCGGGAGGCTAAGCACAGATACGCAGTATTTT.

The chain uses TRBV5-5 and TRBJ1-1; D uncertain. The V end was cut by 3 bases, the J end by 1 base, with 16 bases between. This CDR3 has 16 amino acids. Germline CDR1 and CDR2: SGHKS and YYEKEE (reference sequence). The CDR3 here is CASSSPYAETNTEAFF. Here the CDR3 DNA reads TGTGCCAGCAGCTCACCTTATGCAGAGACGAACACTGAAGCTTTCTTT.

The chain carries TRBV6-5 and TRBJ2-5; the match to TRBD2 covers 10 bases. J gave up 5 bases and V 2 bases, and 11 bases lay outside the gene matches. The CDR3 sequence is 17 residues long. From germline, CDR1 is MNHEY and CDR2 SVGAGI. CDR3 nucleotide sequence: TGTGCCAGCAGTTACGGCCAGCGGGAGGGCCCTGGGGAGACCCAGTACTTC. Protein sequence: CASSYGQREGPGETQYF.

The chain couples TRBV3-1 to TRBJ1-6; D gene unclear. The CDR3 is made up of 14 amino acids. Germline V CDR1 and CDR2: LGHDT, YNNKEL (reference sequence). The ends were cut back, 1 base at V and 13 bases at J, with 14 bases in the middle. The CDR3 protein is CASSQVLGGGPLHF. Here the CDR3 DNA reads TGTGCCAGCAGCCAAGTGTTGGGAGGAGGGCCCCTCCACTTT.

This clonotype was seen more than once but under ten times. J is TRBJ1-1 and V is TRBV7-2, with D unresolved. CDR1 SGHTA and CDR2 FQGNSA come from the germline V gene. Between the trimmed V and J ends, which lost 3 bases and 0 bases, there was a span of 8 bases. This CDR3 comprises 14 residues. The CDR3 DNA follows: TGTGCCAGCAGCTTTTTGGCCATGAACACTGAAGCTTTCTTT. The encoded protein is CASSFLAMNTEAFF.

The chain couples TRBV27 to TRBJ1-5, with D tentatively TRBD1 (5 bases). CDR1 is MNHEY, CDR2 SMNVEV, per germline (reference sequence). The V and J ends lost 2 bases and 4 bases respectively, with 9 bases between them. The CDR3 contains 14 residues. The CDR3 sequence: CASSLGAPNQPQHF. CDR3 sequence (DNA): TGTGCCAGCAGTTTAGGGGCCCCTAATCAGCCCCAGCATTTT.